These T cell receptor beta chains were read from a single sample in a study of cytomegalovirus exposure and HLA in healthy donors. Clones were sequenced by immunoSEQ multiplex PCR, and TCRdb holds only the in-frame ones, with some missing. The sample holds fewer than 200,000 clones, approximately 84% seen once. Sequencing used PBMCs. The source of these receptors is a woman aged 45-65 years in good health and CMV-seropositive. CDR3s include the opening cysteine and the closing phenylalanine or tryptophan. Each record gives: CDR3 DNA, CDR3 protein, D gene, J gene, clone size, V gene. A D gene is named only where the DNA matches it firmly. The size field is filled for only some rows; it gives once, few, many or a size class.

TGCGCCAGCAGGCCCGGATGTCAGGGAATAAGCACAGATACGCAGTATTTT,CASRPGCQGISTDTQYF,-,TRBJ2-3,few,TRBV10-1
TGTGCCAGCAGCTTAAGTCTAGTCACAGATACGCAGTATTTT,CASSLSLVTDTQYF,-,TRBJ2-3,-,TRBV7-2
TGTGCCAGCACCTCCGTGGGGTTCCTCGGGGGTGAGCAGTTCTTC,CASTSVGFLGGEQFF,-,TRBJ2-1,few,TRBV6-1
TGTGCCAGCAGCTTAGCCCTAGCGGGGGGGCGGTACAATGAGCAGTTCTTC,CASSLALAGGRYNEQFF,TRBD2,TRBJ2-1,-,TRBV7-8
TGTGCCAGCAGCTTAGTCGGGACTAGCGGTTCCACAGATACGCAGTATTTT,CASSLVGTSGSTDTQYF,TRBD2,TRBJ2-3,-,TRBV7-2
TGTGCCTGGAGTGTAATCGGTGTCCCTGGGACCCAGTACTTC,CAWSVIGVPGTQYF,-,TRBJ2-5,-,TRBV30
TGCAGCGTTGAGGGCTATATTGAGTACTTC,CSVEGYIEYF,-,TRBJ2-7,-,TRBV29-1
TGTGCCAGCAGTTTTCGAGGGTACAATGGCTACACCTTC,CASSFRGYNGYTF,-,TRBJ1-2,-,TRBV27
TGTGCCAGCAGCCCCCAAGTACAAATCTACGAGCAGTACTTC,CASSPQVQIYEQYF,-,TRBJ2-7,-,TRBV7-2
TGTGCCAGTAGTTGGCGGGCCCAGGCCTACAATGAGCAGTTCTTC,CASSWRAQAYNEQFF,-,TRBJ2-1,-,TRBV19
TGCGCCAGCAGCTTTAGGGAGGGGTGGCAAGATACGCAGTATTTT,CASSFREGWQDTQYF,TRBD2,TRBJ2-3,once,TRBV5-1
TGCGCCAGCAGCTTGGACAGGGGGCGGGATGAAGCTTTCTTT,CASSLDRGRDEAFF,TRBD1,TRBJ1-1,-,TRBV5-1
TGTGCCAGCAGTGAAACTCTCTTTGGCTACGAGCAGTACTTC,CASSETLFGYEQYF,-,TRBJ2-7,-,TRBV6-1
TGTGCCAGCAGTGAACCCGGACGGACTCCCTACGAGCAGTACTTC,CASSEPGRTPYEQYF,-,TRBJ2-7,-,TRBV6-1
TGTGCCAGCAGCCAAGATCCTCTAGTACGGGCAGATACGCAGTATTTT,CASSQDPLVRADTQYF,-,TRBJ2-3,few,TRBV4-2
TGTGCCAGCAGCAAAGAGGGCAGCACCGGGGAGCTGTTTTTT,CASSKEGSTGELFF,-,TRBJ2-2,-,TRBV7-3
TGTGCCAGCAGCGTAGGAGGGACACTAAACAATGAGCAGTTCTTC,CASSVGGTLNNEQFF,-,TRBJ2-1,-,TRBV9